Listed below are T cell receptor beta chains from one sample, sequenced in a study of early T cells in non-severe SARS-CoV-2 infection. Each CDR3 protein gets one entry after TCRdb re-called the 5' RACE reads with MiXCR. The sample contains about 84,000 distinct CDR3 sequences, about 12% of which appear only once. Material: whole blood. These receptor sequences come from an adult who was a healthcare worker with PCR-confirmed SARS-CoV-2 infection or an uninfected control (not recorded which). Both conserved end residues are part of each CDR3. A D gene is named only where the DNA matches it firmly. Clone size is stated in some rows and not others, as once, few, many or a class when expanded.

j_call d_call clone_size v_call cdr3_aa cdr3_nt
TRBJ2-1 TRBD2 many TRBV24-1 CATSDYRASGTKREQFF TGTGCCACCAGTGATTATCGAGCTAGCGGGACCAAAAGGGAGCAGTTCTTC
TRBJ2-1 - - TRBV6-2/TRBV6-3 CASSPGSYNEQFF TGTGCCAGCAGCCCAGGGAGTTACAATGAGCAGTTCTTC
TRBJ2-3 TRBD1 many TRBV28 CASSPSPGQGADTQYF TGTGCCAGCAGTCCCTCTCCGGGCCAGGGGGCAGATACGCAGTATTTT
TRBJ2-3 TRBD2 many TRBV7-3 CASSLLAGPTDTQYF TGTGCCAGCAGCCTCCTAGCGGGACCCACAGATACGCAGTATTTT
TRBJ2-7 - - TRBV9 CASSAALAREQYF TGTGCCAGCAGCGCCGCCCTAGCAAGGGAGCAGTACTTC
TRBJ2-7 TRBD1 many TRBV2 CASSRQGSGYEQYF TGTGCCAGCAGCCGACAGGGAAGCGGCTACGAGCAGTACTTC
TRBJ1-6 TRBD1 - TRBV19 CASSTGTGGSPLHF TGTGCCAGTAGTACCGGGACAGGGGGCTCACCCCTCCACTTT
TRBJ2-3 TRBD2 many TRBV6-5 CASSTGTSGPDTQYF TGTGCCAGCAGTACCGGGACTAGCGGGCCAGATACGCAGTATTTT
TRBJ2-7 - many TRBV7-9 CASSLIAPYEQYF TGTGCCAGCAGCTTGATAGCGCCCTACGAGCAGTACTTC
TRBJ2-7 - few TRBV29-1 CSVEDTSYEQYF TGCAGCGTTGAAGACACCTCCTACGAGCAGTACTTC
TRBJ2-5 - many TRBV5-1 CASSLYVAQETQYF TGCGCCAGCAGCTTGTATGTCGCACAAGAGACCCAGTACTTC
TRBJ2-1 - - TRBV7-6 CASTILPGTEQFF TGTGCCAGCACGATCCTGCCTGGCACTGAGCAGTTCTTC
TRBJ2-4 - - TRBV4-1 CASSQGLVQYF TGCGCCAGCAGCCAAGGACTTGTGCAGTACTTC
TRBJ2-6 - - TRBV14 CASSQQAGGANVLTF TGTGCCAGCAGCCAACAGGCCGGCGGGGCCAACGTCCTGACTTTC
TRBJ1-1 - few TRBV10-3 CAISESGANTEAFF TGTGCCATCAGTGAGTCAGGGGCGAACACTGAAGCTTTCTTT
TRBJ1-5 TRBD1 - TRBV20-1 CSAVQGAIQPQHF TGCAGTGCTGTCCAGGGGGCGATTCAGCCCCAGCATTTT
TRBJ2-2 TRBD1 few TRBV5-1 CASSFGTGGTGELFF TGCGCCAGCAGCTTTGGGACAGGGGGCACCGGGGAGCTGTTTTTT
TRBJ2-1 - few TRBV10-1 CASSESVSGVNNEQFF TGCGCCAGCAGTGAGTCGGTTAGCGGAGTCAACAATGAGCAGTTCTTC
TRBJ2-3 TRBD1 - TRBV24-1 CASGQNQDTQYF TGTGCCTCGGGACAGAATCAAGATACGCAGTATTTT
TRBJ2-3 TRBD2 many TRBV6-1 CASSEGSSGISTDTQYF TGTGCCAGCAGTGAAGGGTCTAGCGGGATCTCGACAGATACGCAGTATTTT
TRBJ2-5 TRBD1 many TRBV18 CASSPLGQGGRETQYF TGTGCCAGCTCGCCCCTCGGACAGGGCGGAAGAGAGACCCAGTACTTC
TRBJ2-1 - - TRBV10-3 CAISGGTSSYNEQFF TGTGCCATCAGTGGCGGAACTTCCTCCTACAATGAGCAGTTCTTC
TRBJ2-7 - many TRBV10-2 CASSATGTSYEQYF TGCGCCAGCAGTGCGACCGGGACCTCGTACGAGCAGTACTTC
TRBJ2-7 TRBD2 - TRBV11-3 CASSLQGGLAGSEQYF TGTGCCAGCAGCTTACAAGGGGGACTAGCGGGTTCCGAGCAGTACTTC
TRBJ1-1 - few TRBV29-1 CSIGQPEAFF TGCAGCATCGGACAGCCTGAAGCTTTCTTT
TRBJ2-2 TRBD1 many TRBV9 CASSARLGQGTGELFF TGTGCCAGCAGCGCCAGGTTAGGACAGGGAACCGGGGAGCTGTTTTTT
TRBJ2-3 TRBD2 - TRBV12-3/TRBV12-4 CASKRDTDTQYF TGTGCCAGCAAGCGGGACACAGATACGCAGTATTTT
TRBJ2-2 - few TRBV19 CASSIASSGELFF TGTGCCAGTAGTATAGCTAGCTCCGGGGAGCTGTTTTTT
TRBJ1-2 - - TRBV6-1 CASSDRLLPGPYGYTF TGTGCCAGCAGTGACCGACTCCTTCCGGGCCCCTATGGCTACACCTTC
TRBJ1-1 - few TRBV6-5 CASSYSGGTEAFF TGTGCCAGCAGTTACTCGGGGGGTACTGAAGCTTTCTTT
TRBJ2-1 TRBD1 many TRBV7-3 CASSLSGGYNEQFF TGTGCCAGCAGCTTATCAGGGGGCTACAATGAGCAGTTCTTC
TRBJ2-7 TRBD2 many TRBV12-3/TRBV12-4 CASSSSGTSGSYEQYF TGTGCCAGCAGCTCCTCCGGGACTAGCGGTTCCTACGAGCAGTACTTC
TRBJ2-3 - few TRBV4-1 CASSQVSVDTQYF TGCGCCAGCAGCCAAGTTAGCGTCGATACGCAGTATTTT
TRBJ2-7 - - TRBV5-4 CASSRTAYEQYF TGTGCCAGCAGCCGAACCGCCTACGAGCAGTACTTC
TRBJ2-1 - many TRBV3-1 CASSQGGASNEQFF TGTGCCAGCAGCCAAGGAGGGGCCTCCAATGAGCAGTTCTTC
TRBJ1-3 - many TRBV6-6 CASSSDHSGNTIYF TGTGCCAGCAGTTCGGACCACTCTGGAAACACCATATATTTT
TRBJ1-5 TRBD1 many TRBV3-1 CASSQDTQGIQPQHF TGTGCCAGCAGCCAAGATACACAGGGGATACAGCCCCAGCATTTT
TRBJ2-4 - many TRBV11-1 CASSPGGAKNIQYF TGTGCCAGCAGCCCCGGGGGAGCCAAAAACATTCAGTACTTC
TRBJ1-1 - - TRBV5-1 CASSFRGQPEVGAFF TGCGCCAGCAGCTTTAGAGGACAGCCTGAGGTCGGAGCTTTCTTT
TRBJ2-7 - many TRBV11-2 CASSLERVGEQYF TGTGCCAGCAGCTTAGAGCGAGTAGGGGAGCAGTACTTC
TRBJ1-2 - many TRBV29-1 CSVLSSLYTF TGCAGCGTCCTATCATCCCTCTACACCTTC
TRBJ1-4 - few TRBV2 CASSFDRNEKLFF TGTGCCAGCAGTTTTGACAGAAATGAAAAACTGTTTTTT
TRBJ1-1 - many TRBV18 CASSVQGLGTEAFF TGTGCCAGCTCAGTGCAGGGCCTTGGCACTGAAGCTTTCTTT
TRBJ2-5 - many TRBV11-3 CASSLLPGGAGPGTQYF TGTGCCAGCAGCTTATTGCCTGGCGGGGCCGGCCCAGGGACCCAGTACTTC
TRBJ1-3 - - TRBV5-1 CASSLEGQSSGNTIYF TGCGCCAGCAGCTTGGAGGGGCAGAGCTCTGGAAACACCATATATTTT
TRBJ2-3 - - TRBV10-1 CASSGAGERTDTQYF TGCGCCAGCAGTGGAGCCGGTGAGCGCACAGATACGCAGTATTTT
TRBJ2-7 TRBD1 - TRBV20-1 CSAVGTVIYEQYF TGCAGTGCTGTGGGGACAGTGATCTACGAGCAGTACTTC
TRBJ1-2 - - TRBV11-2 CASSSRIGTDYGYTF TGTGCCAGCAGCTCTCGTATCGGGACCGATTATGGCTACACCTTC
TRBJ1-2 - - TRBV28 CASNGVTDGYTF TGTGCCAGCAACGGGGTCACAGATGGCTACACCTTC
TRBJ2-4 TRBD1 - TRBV5-6 CASSSPGQLAKNIQYF TGTGCCAGCAGCTCTCCGGGACAGCTAGCCAAAAACATTCAGTACTTC
TRBJ2-7 TRBD2 few TRBV9 CASSVGGSVNEQYF TGTGCCAGCAGCGTAGGCGGGAGCGTAAACGAGCAGTACTTC
TRBJ2-5 - few TRBV29-1 CSLRRTSETQYF TGCAGCCTTCGGCGCACAAGTGAGACCCAGTACTTC
TRBJ1-1 - many TRBV5-4 CASRANTEAFF TGTGCCAGCAGAGCAAACACTGAAGCTTTCTTT
TRBJ2-7 TRBD1 few TRBV11-1 CASSVADRGYEQYF TGTGCCAGCAGCGTGGCGGACAGGGGCTACGAGCAGTACTTC
TRBJ2-7 - few TRBV18 CASSPGVGAHEQYF TGTGCCAGCTCACCCGGGGTGGGGGCCCACGAGCAGTACTTC